This T cell receptor (beta chain) is drawn from a study of type 1 regulatory T cells. Study at large: T-allo10 is an in vitro-generated, Tr1-enriched CD4 T cell product specific for alloantigen. Study outcomes and limitations: Type 1 regulatory T cells had a more restricted TCR repertoire than non-type 1 regulatory T cells.

TCRdb reprocessed the reads via MiXCR and lists one record per CDR3 protein. The repertoire holds roughly 65,000 distinct CDR3 sequences, with roughly 49% as singletons. Trimming cost V 4 bases and J 7 bases; bases outside gene matches: 9. The CDR3 totals 15 residues. Germline values: CDR1 SGHTA, CDR2 FQGNSA. Of note for this clonotype: The antigen is undetermined.

The clonotype originates from a human donor in good health. The chain joins TRBV7-2 to TRBJ2-1; 8 positions match TRBD1. The sequenced material came from cultured non-Tr1 T cells, either the whole culture or a sorted T cell fraction (not recorded which). CDR3 nucleotide sequence: TGTGCCAGCAGCTCAGCAGACAGGGGTAGGAATGAGCAGTTCTTC. This codes for CASSSADRGRNEQFF.